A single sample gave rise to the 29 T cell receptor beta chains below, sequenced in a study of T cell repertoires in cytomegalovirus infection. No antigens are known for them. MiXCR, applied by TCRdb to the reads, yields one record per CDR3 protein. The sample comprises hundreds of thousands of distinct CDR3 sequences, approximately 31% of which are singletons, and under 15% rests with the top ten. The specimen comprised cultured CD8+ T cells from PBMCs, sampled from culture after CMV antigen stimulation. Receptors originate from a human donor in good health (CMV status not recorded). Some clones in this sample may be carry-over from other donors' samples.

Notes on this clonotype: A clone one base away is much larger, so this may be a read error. The CDR3 reads CASSLRAGTNEKLFF. Here the CDR3 DNA reads TGTGCCAGCAGCTTAAGGGCTGGGACTAATGAAAAACTGTTTTTT. V and J are TRBV7-2 and TRBJ1-4; D unclear. Between the trimmed V and J ends, which lost 2 bases and 2 bases, there was a span of 9 bases. Germline values: CDR1 SGHTA, CDR2 FQGNSA. CDR3 length equals 15 residues.

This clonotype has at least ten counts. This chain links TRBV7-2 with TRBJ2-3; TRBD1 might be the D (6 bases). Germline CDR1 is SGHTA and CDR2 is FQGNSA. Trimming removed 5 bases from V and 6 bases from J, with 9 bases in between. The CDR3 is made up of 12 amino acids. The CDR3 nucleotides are TGTGCCAGCAGCCCAGGGGTGGATACGCAGTATTTT. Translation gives CASSPGVDTQYF.

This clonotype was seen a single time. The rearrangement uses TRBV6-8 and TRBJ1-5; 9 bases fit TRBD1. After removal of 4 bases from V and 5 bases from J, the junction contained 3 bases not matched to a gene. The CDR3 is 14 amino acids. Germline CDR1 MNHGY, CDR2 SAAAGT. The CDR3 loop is CASSSQGAYQPQHF. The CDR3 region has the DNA TGTGCCAGCAGTTCACAGGGGGCGTATCAGCCCCAGCATTTT.

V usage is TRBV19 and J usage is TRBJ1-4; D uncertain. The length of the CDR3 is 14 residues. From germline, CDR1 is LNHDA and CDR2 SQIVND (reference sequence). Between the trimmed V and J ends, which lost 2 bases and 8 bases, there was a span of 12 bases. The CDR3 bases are TGTGCCAGTAGTATATCAGGCAATGAGGAAAAACTGTTTTTT. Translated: CASSISGNEEKLFF.

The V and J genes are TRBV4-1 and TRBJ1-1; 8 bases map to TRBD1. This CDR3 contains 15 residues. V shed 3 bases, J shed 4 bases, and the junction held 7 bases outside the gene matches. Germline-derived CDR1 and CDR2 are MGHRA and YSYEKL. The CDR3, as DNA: TGCGCCAGCAGCCATCCGGGACAGGTAGGCACTGAAGCTTTCTTT. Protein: CASSHPGQVGTEAFF.

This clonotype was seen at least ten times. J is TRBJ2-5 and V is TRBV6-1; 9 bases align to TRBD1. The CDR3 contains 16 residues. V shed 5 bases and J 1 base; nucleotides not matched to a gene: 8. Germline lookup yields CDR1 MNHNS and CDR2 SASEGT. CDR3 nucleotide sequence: TGTGCCAGCAGTAAAGACAGGGGGAAGAGCCAAGAGACCCAGTACTTC. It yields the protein CASSKDRGKSQETQYF.

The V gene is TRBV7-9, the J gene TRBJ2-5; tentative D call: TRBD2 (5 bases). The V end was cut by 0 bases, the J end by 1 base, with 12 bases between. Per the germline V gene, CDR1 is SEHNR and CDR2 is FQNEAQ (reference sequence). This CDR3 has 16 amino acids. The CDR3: CASSLADSQPQETQYF. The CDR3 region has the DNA TGTGCCAGCAGCTTAGCGGACTCCCAGCCCCAAGAGACCCAGTACTTC.

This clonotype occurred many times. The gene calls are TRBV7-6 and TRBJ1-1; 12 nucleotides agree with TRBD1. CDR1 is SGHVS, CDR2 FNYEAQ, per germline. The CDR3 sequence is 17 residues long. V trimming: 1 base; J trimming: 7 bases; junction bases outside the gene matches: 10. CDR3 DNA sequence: TGTGCCAGCAGCTTAGGGGGACAGGGGGCGGGAACTAGTGAAGCTTTCTTT. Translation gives CASSLGGQGAGTSEAFF.

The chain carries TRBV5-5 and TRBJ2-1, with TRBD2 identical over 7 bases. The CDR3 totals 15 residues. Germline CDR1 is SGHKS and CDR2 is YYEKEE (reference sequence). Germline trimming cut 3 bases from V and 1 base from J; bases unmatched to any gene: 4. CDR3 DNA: TGTGCCAGCAGCTCGACTAGCTCATCCTACAATGAGCAGTTCTTC. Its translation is CASSSTSSSYNEQFF.

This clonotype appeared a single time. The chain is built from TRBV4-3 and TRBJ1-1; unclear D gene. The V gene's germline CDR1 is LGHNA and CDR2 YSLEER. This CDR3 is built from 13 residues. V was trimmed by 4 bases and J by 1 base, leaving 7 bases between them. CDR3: CASSPKSNTEAFF. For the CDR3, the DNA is TGCGCCAGCAGCCCCAAGTCGAACACTGAAGCTTTCTTT.

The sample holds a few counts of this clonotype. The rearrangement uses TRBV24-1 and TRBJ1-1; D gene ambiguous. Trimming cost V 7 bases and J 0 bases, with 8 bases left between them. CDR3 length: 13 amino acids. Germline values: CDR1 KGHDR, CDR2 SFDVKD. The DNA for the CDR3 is TGTGCCACCAGATCCCCCTTGAACACTGAAGCTTTCTTT. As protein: CATRSPLNTEAFF.

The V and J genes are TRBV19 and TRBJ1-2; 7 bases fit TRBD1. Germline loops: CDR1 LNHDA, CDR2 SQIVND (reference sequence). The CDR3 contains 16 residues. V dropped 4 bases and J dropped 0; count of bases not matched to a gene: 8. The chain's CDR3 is CASSRIQGVPNYGYTF. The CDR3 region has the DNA TGTGCCAGTAGTAGGATCCAGGGGGTCCCTAACTATGGCTACACCTTC.

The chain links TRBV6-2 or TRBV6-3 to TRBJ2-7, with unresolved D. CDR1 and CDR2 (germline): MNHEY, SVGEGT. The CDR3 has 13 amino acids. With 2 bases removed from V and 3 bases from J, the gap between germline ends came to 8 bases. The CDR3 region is CASSYNRHYEQYV. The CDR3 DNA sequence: TGTGCCAGCAGTTACAATCGGCACTACGAGCAGTACGTC.

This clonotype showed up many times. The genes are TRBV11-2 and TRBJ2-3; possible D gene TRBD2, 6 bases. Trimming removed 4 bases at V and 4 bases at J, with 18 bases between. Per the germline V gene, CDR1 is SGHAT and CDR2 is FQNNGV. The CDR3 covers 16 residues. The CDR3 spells CASSSSDGGLSDTQYF. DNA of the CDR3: TGTGCCAGCAGCTCTTCTGACGGGGGATTATCAGATACGCAGTATTTT.

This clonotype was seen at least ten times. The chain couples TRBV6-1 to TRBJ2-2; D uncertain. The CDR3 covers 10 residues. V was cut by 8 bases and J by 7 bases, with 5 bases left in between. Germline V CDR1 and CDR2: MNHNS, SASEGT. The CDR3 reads CASDDGELFF. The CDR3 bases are TGTGCCAGCGACGACGGGGAGCTGTTTTTT.

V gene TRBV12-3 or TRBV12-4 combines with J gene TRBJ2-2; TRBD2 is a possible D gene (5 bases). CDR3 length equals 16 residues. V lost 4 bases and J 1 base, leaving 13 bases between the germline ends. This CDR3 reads CASSSPGLLNTGELFF. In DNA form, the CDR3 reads TGTGCCAGCAGTTCCCCGGGGTTGCTGAACACCGGGGAGCTGTTTTTT.

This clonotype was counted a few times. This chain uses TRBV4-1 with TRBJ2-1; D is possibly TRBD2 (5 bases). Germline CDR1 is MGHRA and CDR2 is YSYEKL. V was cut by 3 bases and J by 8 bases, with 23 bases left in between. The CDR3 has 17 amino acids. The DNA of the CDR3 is TGCGCCAGCAGCCACCCGGGAAGGTGGGAGATGGACGATGAGCAGTTCTTC. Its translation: CASSHPGRWEMDDEQFF.

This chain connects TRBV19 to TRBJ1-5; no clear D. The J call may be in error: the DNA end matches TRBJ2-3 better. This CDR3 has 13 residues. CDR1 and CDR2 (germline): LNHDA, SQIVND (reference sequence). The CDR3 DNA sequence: TGTGCCAGTAGTATTAGCCCCTATCAGCCCCAGTATTTT. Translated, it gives CASSISPYQPQYF.

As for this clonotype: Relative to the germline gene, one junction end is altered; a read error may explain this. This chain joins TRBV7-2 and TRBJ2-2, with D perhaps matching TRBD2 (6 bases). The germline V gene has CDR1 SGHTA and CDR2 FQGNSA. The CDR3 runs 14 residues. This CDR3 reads CATSCWDYTGELFF. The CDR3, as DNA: TGTGCCACCAGCTGCTGGGACTACACCGGGGAGCTGTTTTTT.

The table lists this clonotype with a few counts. The CDR3 DNA follows: TGTGCCACTCAGGGCCACTCGGGAAGCGGGGGGGCAGGCGAGCAGTACTTC. Translating it yields CATQGHSGSGGAGEQYF. The rearrangement links TRBV2 to TRBJ2-7; TRBD2 matches 10 bases. The CDR3 runs to 17 residues. Per germline, CDR1 SNHLY and CDR2 FYNNEI. V was clipped by 10 bases and J by 6 bases; unmatched bases: 21.

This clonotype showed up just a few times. The CDR3 spells CASSYGGGAYEQYF. The DNA for the CDR3 is TGTGCCAGCAGTTACGGAGGGGGCGCGTACGAGCAGTACTTC. The gene calls are TRBV6-2 or TRBV6-3 and TRBJ2-7; D possibly corresponds to TRBD1 (7 bases). CDR3 size: 14 residues. CDR1 and CDR2 from the germline V gene are MNHEY and SVGEGT. The V gene lost 2 bases and the J gene lost 4 bases, with 12 bases spanning the gap.

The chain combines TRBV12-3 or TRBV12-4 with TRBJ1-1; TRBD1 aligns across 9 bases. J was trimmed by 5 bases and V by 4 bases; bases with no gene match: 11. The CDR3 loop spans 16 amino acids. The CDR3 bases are TGTGCCAGCAGTTCACCGGGACAGGGAATAAGTACTGAAGCTTTCTTT. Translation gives CASSSPGQGISTEAFF.

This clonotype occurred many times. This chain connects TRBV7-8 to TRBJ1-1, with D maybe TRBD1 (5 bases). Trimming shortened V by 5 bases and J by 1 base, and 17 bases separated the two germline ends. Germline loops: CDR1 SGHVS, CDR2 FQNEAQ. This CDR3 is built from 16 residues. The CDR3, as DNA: TGTGCCAGCAGCGTGTCCGGGACCCAATGGAACACTGAAGCTTTCTTT. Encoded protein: CASSVSGTQWNTEAFF.

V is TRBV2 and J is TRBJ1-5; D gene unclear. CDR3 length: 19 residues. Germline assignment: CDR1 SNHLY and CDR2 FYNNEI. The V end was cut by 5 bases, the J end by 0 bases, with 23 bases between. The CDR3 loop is CASSSPKEAGSYSNQPQHF. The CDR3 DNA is TGTGCCAGCAGTTCTCCCAAAGAGGCAGGTTCCTATAGCAATCAGCCCCAGCATTTT.

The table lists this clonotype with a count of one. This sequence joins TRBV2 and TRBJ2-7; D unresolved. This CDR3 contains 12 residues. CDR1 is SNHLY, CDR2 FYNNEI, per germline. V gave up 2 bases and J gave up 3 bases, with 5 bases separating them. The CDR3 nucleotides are TGTGCCAGCAGTGAACACTTCTACGAGCAGTACGTC. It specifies CASSEHFYEQYV.

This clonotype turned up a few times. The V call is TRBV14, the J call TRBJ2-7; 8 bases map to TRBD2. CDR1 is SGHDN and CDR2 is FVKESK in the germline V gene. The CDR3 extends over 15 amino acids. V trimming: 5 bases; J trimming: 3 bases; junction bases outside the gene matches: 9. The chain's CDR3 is CASSTFSGIHYEQYF. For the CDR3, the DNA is TGTGCCAGCAGCACATTTAGCGGGATCCACTACGAGCAGTACTTC. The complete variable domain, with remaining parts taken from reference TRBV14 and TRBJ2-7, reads EAGVTQFPSHSVIEKGQTVTLRCDPISGHDNLYWYRRVMGKEIKFLLHFVKESKQDESGMPNNRFLAERTGGTYSTLKVQPAELEDSGVYFCASSTFSGIHYEQYFGPGTRLTVT.

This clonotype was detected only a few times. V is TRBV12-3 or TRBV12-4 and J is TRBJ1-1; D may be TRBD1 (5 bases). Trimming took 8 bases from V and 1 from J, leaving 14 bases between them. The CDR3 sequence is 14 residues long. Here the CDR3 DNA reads TGTGCCAGCTTGACCCAGGGTGCGAACACTGAAGCTTTCTTT. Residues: CASLTQGANTEAFF.

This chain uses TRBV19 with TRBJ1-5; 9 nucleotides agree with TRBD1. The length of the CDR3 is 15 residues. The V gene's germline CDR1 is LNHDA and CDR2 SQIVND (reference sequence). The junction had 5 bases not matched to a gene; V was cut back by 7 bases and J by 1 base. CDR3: CASTGTGLSNQPQHF. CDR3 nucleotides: TGTGCCAGTACCGGGACAGGGTTAAGCAATCAGCCCCAGCATTTT.

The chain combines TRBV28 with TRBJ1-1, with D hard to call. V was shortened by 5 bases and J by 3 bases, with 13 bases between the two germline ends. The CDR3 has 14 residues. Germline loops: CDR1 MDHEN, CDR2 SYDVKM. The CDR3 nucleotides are TGTGCCAGCAGTACAAGGGCCTCGGACACTGAAGCTTTCTTT. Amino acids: CASSTRASDTEAFF.